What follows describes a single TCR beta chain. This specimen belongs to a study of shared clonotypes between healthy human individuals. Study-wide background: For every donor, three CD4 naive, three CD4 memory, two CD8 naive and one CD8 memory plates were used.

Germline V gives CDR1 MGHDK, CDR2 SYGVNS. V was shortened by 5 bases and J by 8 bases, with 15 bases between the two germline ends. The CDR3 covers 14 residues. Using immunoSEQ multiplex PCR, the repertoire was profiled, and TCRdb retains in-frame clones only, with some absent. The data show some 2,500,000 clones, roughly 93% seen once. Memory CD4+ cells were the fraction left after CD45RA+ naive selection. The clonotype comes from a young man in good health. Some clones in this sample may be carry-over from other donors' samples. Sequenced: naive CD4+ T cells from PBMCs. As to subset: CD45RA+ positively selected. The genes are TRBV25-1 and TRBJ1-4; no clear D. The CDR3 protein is CASSHPPGNEKLFF. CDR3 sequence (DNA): TGTGCCAGCAGTCACCCCCCCGGCAACGAAAAACTGTTTTTT.